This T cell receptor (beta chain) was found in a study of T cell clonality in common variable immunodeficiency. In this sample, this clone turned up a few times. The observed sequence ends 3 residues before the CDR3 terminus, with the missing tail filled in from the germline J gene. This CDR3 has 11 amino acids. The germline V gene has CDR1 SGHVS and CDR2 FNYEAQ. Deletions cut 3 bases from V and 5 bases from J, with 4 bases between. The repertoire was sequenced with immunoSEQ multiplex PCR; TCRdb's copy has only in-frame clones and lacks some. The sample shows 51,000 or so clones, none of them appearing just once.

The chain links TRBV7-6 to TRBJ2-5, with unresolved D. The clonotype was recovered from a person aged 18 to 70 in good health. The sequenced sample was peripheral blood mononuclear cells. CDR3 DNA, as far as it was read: TGTGCCAGCAGCTTCCAGGAGACC. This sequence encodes CASSFQET. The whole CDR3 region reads CASSFQETQYF.